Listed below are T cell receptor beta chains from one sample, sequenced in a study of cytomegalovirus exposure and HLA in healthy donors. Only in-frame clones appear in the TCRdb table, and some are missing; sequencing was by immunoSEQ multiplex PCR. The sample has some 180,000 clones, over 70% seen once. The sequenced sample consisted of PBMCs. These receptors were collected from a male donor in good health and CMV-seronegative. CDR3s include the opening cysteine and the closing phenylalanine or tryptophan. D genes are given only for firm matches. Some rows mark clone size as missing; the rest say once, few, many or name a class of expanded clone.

CDR3nt: TGTGCCAGCAGGACGACAGGGATCGATGAGCAGTTCTTC
CDR3aa: CASRTTGIDEQFF
abundance: -
d_gene: TRBD1
v_gene: TRBV6-1
j_gene: TRBJ2-1

CDR3nt: TGTGCCAGCAGAGGTCAGGGGCATCAGCCCCAGCATTTT
CDR3aa: CASRGQGHQPQHF
abundance: few
d_gene: -
v_gene: TRBV2
j_gene: TRBJ1-5

CDR3nt: TGTGCCAGCAGTACAACCTGGGGGGACAGGGGATCCTACGAGCAGTACTTC
CDR3aa: CASSTTWGDRGSYEQYF
abundance: -
d_gene: TRBD1
v_gene: TRBV13
j_gene: TRBJ2-7

CDR3nt: TGTGCCAGCAGAATGACAGGGGACAATCAGCCCCAGCATTTT
CDR3aa: CASRMTGDNQPQHF
abundance: -
d_gene: TRBD1
v_gene: TRBV6-6
j_gene: TRBJ1-5

CDR3nt: TGTGCCTGGAGTGTTGGACTGGGAAACACCATATATTTT
CDR3aa: CAWSVGLGNTIYF
abundance: -
d_gene: -
v_gene: TRBV30
j_gene: TRBJ1-3

CDR3nt: TGTGCCAGCAGTCGAGGTTGGACAGCAACTAACTATGGCTACACCTTC
CDR3aa: CASSRGWTATNYGYTF
abundance: -
d_gene: -
v_gene: TRBV27
j_gene: TRBJ1-2

CDR3nt: TGTGCCAGTAGTACCCCCCTAGGGACAGGTGTAACTGAAGCTTTCTTT
CDR3aa: CASSTPLGTGVTEAFF
abundance: few
d_gene: TRBD1
v_gene: TRBV19
j_gene: TRBJ1-1

CDR3nt: TGTGCCAGCAGCGCCGGACAGGCCCGACCCCTAGGCCAAGAGACCCAGTACTTC
CDR3aa: CASSAGQARPLGQETQYF
abundance: -
d_gene: TRBD1
v_gene: TRBV9
j_gene: TRBJ2-5

CDR3nt: TGTGCCAGCACCCTAGGGGGGGCGAGCAATCAGCCCCAGCATTTT
CDR3aa: CASTLGGASNQPQHF
abundance: -
d_gene: -
v_gene: TRBV6-6
j_gene: TRBJ1-5

CDR3nt: TGCGCCAGCAGCTTGGGCCCAGAGGTATGGGATGGCTACACCTTC
CDR3aa: CASSLGPEVWDGYTF
abundance: once
d_gene: -
v_gene: TRBV5-1
j_gene: TRBJ1-2

CDR3nt: TGTGCCACGGGCGGGACCGGGGAGCTGTTTTTT
CDR3aa: CATGGTGELFF
abundance: -
d_gene: -
v_gene: TRBV15
j_gene: TRBJ2-2

CDR3nt: TGTGCCTGGAACCTACAGGGGGTTGACAATCAGCCCCAGCATTTT
CDR3aa: CAWNLQGVDNQPQHF
abundance: -
d_gene: TRBD1
v_gene: TRBV30
j_gene: TRBJ1-5

CDR3nt: TGTGCCAGCAGCGAACAGGGTACAACTAATGAAAAACTGTTTTTT
CDR3aa: CASSEQGTTNEKLFF
abundance: -
d_gene: -
v_gene: TRBV2
j_gene: TRBJ1-4

CDR3nt: TGTGCCAGCAGCCCCCTCCCCTACTCGTTCGCGAACACCGGGGAGCTGTTTTTT
CDR3aa: CASSPLPYSFANTGELFF
abundance: -
d_gene: -
v_gene: TRBV4-2
j_gene: TRBJ2-2

CDR3nt: TGTGCCAGCAGTTCTGCGGCGGACTTTCAGCCCCAGCATTTT
CDR3aa: CASSSAADFQPQHF
abundance: -
d_gene: -
v_gene: TRBV28
j_gene: TRBJ1-5

CDR3nt: TGTGCCAGCAGCTTAAGTAGCAGCGCCTACAATGAGCAGTTCTTC
CDR3aa: CASSLSSSAYNEQFF
abundance: -
d_gene: -
v_gene: TRBV9
j_gene: TRBJ2-1

CDR3nt: TGTGCCAGCAGCTGGCGAAGGACAGGGGAGACTGAAGCTTTCTTT
CDR3aa: CASSWRRTGETEAFF
abundance: -
d_gene: TRBD1
v_gene: TRBV7-9
j_gene: TRBJ1-1

CDR3nt: TGTGCCAGCAGCCAAGTGGGGGGACCAACTAATGAAAAACTGTTTTTT
CDR3aa: CASSQVGGPTNEKLFF
abundance: -
d_gene: -
v_gene: TRBV4-2
j_gene: TRBJ1-4

CDR3nt: TGTGCCAGCAGCTTTGCAGGGGCTGGGGCCAACGTCCTGACTTTC
CDR3aa: CASSFAGAGANVLTF
abundance: -
d_gene: -
v_gene: TRBV7-3
j_gene: TRBJ2-6

CDR3nt: TGTGCCAGCAGTGCCGGTCACAGCAGCTCTGGGGCCAACGTCCTGACTTTC
CDR3aa: CASSAGHSSSGANVLTF
abundance: medium-sized
d_gene: -
v_gene: TRBV6-1
j_gene: TRBJ2-6

CDR3nt: TGCGCCAGCAGCCAAGAGCGGTCGGACAGGGGGAACGGGGCCAACGTCCTGACTTTC
CDR3aa: CASSQERSDRGNGANVLTF
abundance: -
d_gene: TRBD1
v_gene: TRBV4-3
j_gene: TRBJ2-6